Listed below are T cell receptor beta chains from one sample, sequenced in a study of CD4 T cells in relation to SARS-CoV-2 and coronaviruses. For these TCRs, the target antigens are not known. Method: immunoSEQ multiplex PCR; TCRdb's copy keeps in-frame clones and lacks some. The sample lists around 23,000 clones; more than 75% were seen once. The sequenced sample was CD4+ T cells from PBMCs, cultured in vitro. All receptors derive from a human donor in good health. Both conserved end residues are part of each CDR3. A D gene is named only where the DNA matches it firmly. Only part of the rows carry a size: once, few, many, or a class if the clone is expanded.

size	length	V	D	J	CDR3	DNA
.	14	TRBV19	.	TRBJ1-1	CASSLLYLHTEAFF	TGTGCCAGTAGCCTTCTATATTTGCACACTGAAGCTTTCTTT
.	14	TRBV5-1	TRBD2	TRBJ2-5	CASSLGLAQETQYF	TGCGCCAGCAGCTTGGGACTAGCTCAAGAGACCCAGTACTTC
.	15	TRBV11-3	.	TRBJ2-2	CASSLGGVDTGELFF	TGTGCCAGCAGCTTAGGGGGAGTGGACACCGGGGAGCTGTTTTTT
.	12	TRBV18	.	TRBJ2-7	CASSPREYEQYF	TGTGCCAGCTCACCGAGAGAGTACGAGCAGTACTTC
.	13	TRBV3-1/TRBV3-2	TRBD1	TRBJ2-7	CASSSGQGDEQYF	TGTGCCAGCAGTTCCGGACAGGGGGACGAGCAGTACTTC
.	14	TRBV5-4	.	TRBJ2-7	CASTRRPGTYEQYF	TGTGCCAGCACCCGAAGGCCAGGGACCTACGAGCAGTACTTC
.	19	TRBV10-3	TRBD2	TRBJ2-2	CAISASSGGPPSNTGELFF	TGTGCCATCAGCGCGTCTAGCGGGGGGCCCCCGTCGAACACCGGGGAGCTGTTTTTT
.	16	TRBV21-1	.	TRBJ2-7	CASTWGLAGNPYEQYF	TGTGCCAGCACCTGGGGACTAGCGGGGAATCCCTACGAGCAGTACTTC
.	16	TRBV6-5	TRBD1	TRBJ2-7	CASSYSSGQVTYEQYF	TGTGCCAGCAGTTACTCTTCGGGACAGGTGACCTACGAGCAGTACTTC
.	14	TRBV6-1	.	TRBJ1-1	CASSDVHRNTEAFF	TGTGCCAGCAGTGACGTTCACAGGAACACTGAAGCTTTCTTT
few	13	TRBV10-3	TRBD2	TRBJ2-3	CATRDYSTDTQYF	TGTGCCACCAGGGACTACAGCACAGATACGCAGTATTTT
.	15	TRBV2	TRBD2	TRBJ2-1	CASSEGLAGLLEQFF	TGTGCCAGCAGTGAAGGGCTAGCGGGACTTCTTGAGCAGTTCTTC
.	16	TRBV7-3	TRBD2	TRBJ2-1	CASSLTSGSHHNEQFF	TGTGCCAGCAGCTTAACTAGCGGGAGCCACCACAATGAGCAGTTCTTC
.	19	TRBV18	TRBD1	TRBJ1-5	CASSPAGQGPSTSNQPQHF	TGTGCCAGCTCACCAGCCGGACAGGGTCCCTCCACAAGCAATCAGCCCCAGCATTTT
.	14	TRBV7-9	.	TRBJ1-4	CASSLWGGDEKLFF	TGTGCCAGCAGCTTATGGGGGGGGGATGAAAAACTGTTTTTT
once	17	TRBV5-1	.	TRBJ2-3	CASSLAFDRFQTDTQYF	TGCGCCAGCAGCTTGGCCTTTGATCGATTCCAGACAGATACGCAGTATTTT
.	16	TRBV5-5	.	TRBJ2-1	CASSKTGDLSYNEQFF	TGTGCCAGCAGCAAGACAGGAGACCTCTCCTACAATGAGCAGTTCTTC
.	17	TRBV6-1	.	TRBJ2-7	CASSEFLSSTHSYEQYF	TGTGCCAGCAGTGAATTTCTTAGTTCCACACACTCCTACGAGCAGTACTTC
.	14	TRBV19	.	TRBJ2-7	CASSIPGTPYEQYF	TGTGCCAGTAGTATCCCCGGGACACCCTACGAGCAGTACTTC
.	15	TRBV6-2/TRBV6-3	TRBD2	TRBJ2-3	CASSYTGTSKDTQYF	TGTGCCAGCAGTTACACTGGGACTAGCAAAGATACGCAGTATTTT
.	14	TRBV7-9	TRBD1	TRBJ1-1	CASSPGGLGTEAFF	TGTGCCAGCAGCCCAGGGGGGTTGGGGACTGAAGCTTTCTTT
few	15	TRBV19	.	TRBJ2-7	CASSRTPSVRVEQYF	TGTGCCAGTAGTAGGACGCCAAGCGTGAGGGTTGAGCAGTACTTC
.	18	TRBV3-1/TRBV3-2	.	TRBJ2-3	CASSQGSRLGLLEGTQYF	TGTGCCAGCAGCCAAGGGTCGAGACTAGGACTTCTGGAGGGTACGCAGTATTTT
.	12	TRBV29-1	.	TRBJ2-7	CSVELWNYEQYF	TGCAGCGTTGAGCTTTGGAACTACGAGCAGTACTTC
.	14	TRBV4-2	.	TRBJ2-7	CASSQERAVGEQYF	TGTGCCAGCAGCCAAGAACGTGCCGTAGGGGAGCAGTACTTC
few	15	TRBV5-5	.	TRBJ2-7	CASSLVLGHSYEQYF	TGTGCCAGCAGCTTGGTTTTGGGACACTCCTACGAGCAGTACTTC
.	13	TRBV29-1	.	TRBJ2-3	CSVDVGSTDTQYF	TGCAGCGTTGATGTAGGATCCACAGATACGCAGTATTTT
.	15	TRBV6-2/TRBV6-3	.	TRBJ1-1	CASSYGAGETTEAFF	TGTGCCAGCAGTTATGGGGCAGGGGAGACCACTGAAGCTTTCTTT
few	14	TRBV16	.	TRBJ1-1	CASSHRVRDTEAFF	TGTGCCAGCAGCCATCGGGTCCGGGACACTGAAGCTTTCTTT
.	15	TRBV4-1	.	TRBJ2-1	CASSLFVRGRNEQFF	TGCGCCAGCAGCCTCTTCGTTCGGGGACGTAATGAGCAGTTCTTC
.	15	TRBV6-2/TRBV6-3	.	TRBJ2-3	CASSYSGSLPDTQYF	TGTGCCAGCAGTTACTCCGGGTCCCTCCCAGATACGCAGTATTTT
.	15	TRBV9	.	TRBJ1-1	CASSVDARVPPEAFF	TGTGCCAGCAGCGTAGACGCAAGGGTCCCGCCTGAAGCTTTCTTT
few	13	TRBV19	.	TRBJ2-7	CASSPRGPYEQYF	TGTGCCAGTTCCCCCAGGGGACCCTACGAGCAGTACTTC
few	16	TRBV5-1	TRBD2	TRBJ2-7	CASSLEGRGGVDEQYF	TGCGCCAGCAGCTTGGAAGGGCGGGGGGGCGTCGACGAGCAGTACTTC
.	12	TRBV6-1	TRBD2	TRBJ2-7	CASSEVHSGSYF	TGTGCCAGCAGTGAAGTGCATAGCGGGAGTTACTTC
.	16	TRBV7-2	.	TRBJ2-3	CASSQTLTVSTDTQYF	TGTGCCAGCAGCCAAACCCTCACGGTGAGCACAGATACGCAGTATTTT
few	12	TRBV7-9	.	TRBJ2-2	CASDTYTGELFF	TGTGCCAGCGACACATACACCGGGGAGCTGTTTTTT
.	14	TRBV27	TRBD1	TRBJ1-1	CASRLGQGNTEAFF	TGTGCCAGCAGGTTGGGACAGGGAAACACTGAAGCTTTCTTT
once	13	TRBV3-1/TRBV3-2	.	TRBJ1-2	CASSPDTGNGYTF	TGTGCCAGCAGCCCAGACACGGGAAATGGCTACACCTTC
.	15	TRBV7-2	TRBD1	TRBJ1-6	CASSLGQGYNSPLHF	TGTGCCAGCAGCTTAGGACAGGGTTATAATTCACCCCTCCACTTT
.	15	TRBV2	TRBD2	TRBJ2-3	CASRIQRGGTDTQYF	TGTGCCAGCAGAATTCAGCGGGGGGGGACAGATACGCAGTATTTT
.	14	TRBV5-8	.	TRBJ2-5	CASSLGLAQETQYF	TGTGCCAGCAGCTTGGGGCTAGCGCAAGAGACCCAGTACTTC
.	15	TRBV3-1/TRBV3-2	.	TRBJ2-7	CASSQAWGQNYEQYF	TGTGCCAGCAGCCAAGCCTGGGGACAAAACTACGAGCAGTACTTC